This T cell receptor beta chain appears in the sequencing data of a study of blood T cell repertoires in COVID-19. Study-wide background: Sample material is recorded as cDNA or gDNA derived from T cells, B-cell-depleted T cells, or PBMCs.

Grouping used clinical history reported by participants in a survey and questionnaire. Two negative PCRs, clearance, or symptom resolution were required of recovered Cohort 3 donors. CDR1 is SGHTA, CDR2 FQGNSA, per germline. Trimming cost V 4 bases and J 4 bases; bases outside gene matches: 3. This CDR3 is 14 amino acids long. Assay: immunoSEQ multiplex PCR; the TCRdb copy retains only in-frame clones and omits some. The repertoire has hundreds of thousands of clones, roughly 90% of them found once; the top ten carry around 9.3%. This chain links TRBV7-2 with TRBJ2-3; 9 bases agree with TRBD2. This sequence originates from a woman aged 18-29 years who had recovered from COVID-19. Specimen: PBMCs or T cells enriched from blood (not recorded which). The CDR3 DNA follows: TGTGCCAGCAGCTCGCTAGCGGGGCCAGATACGCAGTATTTT. Translation: CASSSLAGPDTQYF.